The rows below give T cell receptor beta chains drawn from one sample of a study of T cell responses to AZD1222 COVID-19 vaccine. Clones were read by immunoSEQ multiplex PCR, and TCRdb kept only the in-frame ones, dropping some. The data contain about 150,000 clones, 90% of them singletons. The input for sequencing was peripheral blood, taken on day 0 of AZD1222 vaccination. Every receptor here comes from an adult in good health. Both conserved end residues are part of each CDR3. The D gene is left open where the match is weak. For some rows the clone size is stated as once, few or many, or as a class when expanded; others skip it.

cdr3_aa cdr3_nt v_call clone_size j_call d_call
CASSQQGASSYEQYF TGTGCCAGCAGTCAACAGGGGGCATCCTCCTACGAGCAGTACTTC TRBV25-1 few TRBJ2-7 TRBD1
CASSLPDGRENYGYTF TGTGCCAGCAGCTTGCCCGACGGCAGGGAGAACTATGGCTACACCTTC TRBV5-6 - TRBJ1-2 -
CASSLRGDQPQHF TGTGCCAGCAGTTTACGCGGGGATCAGCCCCAGCATTTT TRBV12-3/TRBV12-4 - TRBJ1-5 -
CASSLIPAANEKLFF TGCGCCAGCAGCCTTATACCGGCGGCTAATGAAAAACTGTTTTTT TRBV4-1 - TRBJ1-4 -
CASSPGYGYTF TGTGCCAGCAGTCCCGGCTATGGCTACACCTTC TRBV28 - TRBJ1-2 -
CASSILGSGNTIYF TGTGCCAGTAGTATACTCGGCTCTGGAAACACCATATATTTT TRBV19 few TRBJ1-3 -
CASKISSYNSPLHF TGTGCCAGCAAGATAAGCTCCTATAATTCACCCCTCCACTTT TRBV27 - TRBJ1-6 -
CASSPTLVSGNTIYF TGCGCCAGCAGCCCGACACTAGTCTCTGGAAACACCATATATTTT TRBV5-1 - TRBJ1-3 -
CASSYSASGTYETQYF TGTGCCAGCAGTTACTCGGCTAGCGGGACTTATGAGACCCAGTACTTC TRBV6-2/TRBV6-3 - TRBJ2-5 TRBD2
CASSLVTGTHSYEQYF TGTGCCAGCAGCTTAGTAACGGGGACACACTCCTACGAGCAGTACTTC TRBV7-9 - TRBJ2-7 -
CASSPRDSYNSPLHF TGTGCCAGCTCACCCCGGGACAGCTATAATTCACCCCTCCACTTT TRBV18 - TRBJ1-6 TRBD1
CASSPIAGGSYNEQFF TGTGCCAGCTCACCAATAGCGGGAGGGTCCTACAATGAGCAGTTCTTC TRBV18 - TRBJ2-1 TRBD2
CAISESKGGRASETQYF TGTGCCATCAGTGAGTCGAAGGGCGGGAGGGCCAGTGAGACCCAGTACTTC TRBV10-3 - TRBJ2-5 TRBD2
CATSKGVNTGELFF TGTGCCACCAGCAAGGGAGTGAACACCGGGGAGCTGTTTTTT TRBV24-1 - TRBJ2-2 -
CASSFTSGSRDTQYF TGTGCCAGCAGCTTTACTAGCGGGAGTCGGGATACGCAGTATTTT TRBV7-6 - TRBJ2-3 TRBD2
CASSSGPGREPQHF TGTGCCAGCAGCTCTGGCCCAGGGAGGGAGCCCCAGCATTTT TRBV5-6 few TRBJ1-5 -
CATRGGVEAFF TGTGCCACCCGGGGGGGGGTTGAAGCTTTCTTT TRBV27 - TRBJ1-1 -
CASSRLRDSSGNTIYF TGTGCCAGCAGTCGATTGCGGGACAGCTCTGGAAACACCATATATTTT TRBV28 - TRBJ1-3 TRBD1
CATSRQGNTGELFF TGTGCCACCAGTCGACAGGGAAACACCGGGGAGCTGTTTTTT TRBV24-1 - TRBJ2-2 TRBD1
CASSGLTGDYEQYF TGTGCCAGCAGCGGATTGACAGGGGACTACGAGCAGTACTTC TRBV5-6 once TRBJ2-7 TRBD1
CSVYNRGAVNTEAFF TGCAGCGTCTACAATAGAGGGGCGGTGAACACTGAAGCTTTCTTT TRBV29-1 once TRBJ1-1 -
CASSITGGEGETQYF TGTGCCAGTAGTATAACGGGAGGCGAGGGGGAGACCCAGTACTTC TRBV19 - TRBJ2-5 TRBD2
CASSEAGAGELVNSPLHF TGTGCCAGCAGTGAAGCTGGGGCAGGGGAGTTGGTGAATTCACCCCTCCACTTT TRBV2 - TRBJ1-6 -
CSVAKTRGAYEQYF TGCAGCGTTGCTAAAACCCGGGGAGCCTACGAGCAGTACTTC TRBV29-1 - TRBJ2-7 -
CASSLAEFYGYTF TGCGCCAGCAGCTTGGCCGAATTCTATGGCTACACCTTC TRBV5-1 - TRBJ1-2 -
CASSWDQNYEQYF TGCGCCAGCAGCTGGGACCAAAACTACGAGCAGTACTTC TRBV4-1 - TRBJ2-7 -
CASSPYAAAQETQYF TGCGCCAGCAGCCCCTATGCGGCAGCACAAGAGACCCAGTACTTC TRBV5-1 - TRBJ2-5 -
CASSSLSAASEQYF TGTGCCAGCAGTTCCCTATCCGCTGCCAGCGAGCAGTACTTC TRBV28 - TRBJ2-7 -
CASSFSGNTEAFF TGCGCCAGCAGCTTTTCCGGTAACACTGAAGCTTTCTTT TRBV5-1 - TRBJ1-1 -
CASSSDYRGYEQYF TGTGCCAGCAGTTCCGATTACAGGGGTTACGAGCAGTACTTC TRBV28 - TRBJ2-7 TRBD1
CASSERTDTQYF TGTGCCAGCAGTGAACGGACAGATACGCAGTATTTT TRBV28 - TRBJ2-3 -
CASSQEGTGVAGNTIYF TGTGCCAGCAGCCAAGAAGGAACAGGGGTAGCTGGAAACACCATATATTTT TRBV4-2 once TRBJ1-3 TRBD1
CASSLKGLGVDSYNSPLHF TGTGCCAGCAGTTTAAAGGGCCTGGGGGTAGACTCCTATAATTCACCCCTCCACTTT TRBV27 - TRBJ1-6 -
CASSRTHDQPQHF TGTGCCAGCAGTCGGACACACGATCAGCCCCAGCATTTT TRBV12-3/TRBV12-4 - TRBJ1-5 -
CASSPRLVDRVFSYEQYF TGTGCCAGCAGCCCAAGATTGGTGGACAGAGTTTTCTCCTACGAGCAGTACTTC TRBV5-6 - TRBJ2-7 -
CASSPLGLSPQHF TGTGCCAGCAGCCCCCTGGGGTTGTCGCCCCAGCATTTT TRBV12-3/TRBV12-4 - TRBJ1-5 -
CASSFRPYEQYF TGTGCCAGCAGTTTTCGTCCCTACGAGCAGTACTTC TRBV28 - TRBJ2-7 -
CAWSWGETQYF TGTGCCTGGAGTTGGGGGGAGACCCAGTACTTC TRBV30 - TRBJ2-5 -
CASSFGTVTHPQYF TGTGCCAGCAGTTTTGGGACCGTAACCCACCCGCAGTATTTT TRBV27 - TRBJ2-3 -
CASSYGENQPQHF TGTGCCAGCAGTTACGGTGAGAATCAGCCCCAGCATTTT TRBV6-2/TRBV6-3 once TRBJ1-5 -
CASSRDRVRDTEAFF TGTGCCAGCAGCCGGGACAGGGTGAGGGACACTGAAGCTTTCTTT TRBV2 - TRBJ1-1 TRBD1
CASSPEPYEQYF TGTGCCAGCAGCCCAGAACCCTACGAGCAGTACTTC TRBV28 - TRBJ2-7 -
CASSRGLANTGELFF TGTGCCAGCTCACGGGGGCTAGCGAACACCGGGGAGCTGTTTTTT TRBV18 - TRBJ2-2 -
CASSWVSGGRGYEQYF TGTGCCAGCAGCTGGGTATCCGGCGGGAGGGGCTACGAGCAGTACTTC TRBV5-4 - TRBJ2-7 TRBD2
CASSIPGGNGYTF TGTGCCAGTAGTATTCCAGGGGGGAATGGCTACACCTTC TRBV19 - TRBJ1-2 TRBD1
CASSLAQGNTEAFF TGTGCCAGCAGCTTAGCACAGGGGAACACTGAAGCTTTCTTT TRBV13 - TRBJ1-1 -
CASSLEGQGLAKNIQYF TGCGCCAGCAGCTTGGAGGGGCAGGGACTAGCCAAAAACATTCAGTACTTC TRBV5-1 - TRBJ2-4 -
CASSQGQFGSGANVLTF TGCGCCAGCAGCCAGGGACAATTCGGGTCTGGGGCCAACGTCCTGACTTTC TRBV4-1 few TRBJ2-6 -
CASSLIRGGPEAFF TGTGCCAGCAGTTTGATCCGGGGGGGGCCTGAAGCTTTCTTT TRBV27 - TRBJ1-1 -
CASSLGEKAGAYEQYF TGTGCCAGCAGCCTGGGGGAGAAGGCGGGCGCCTACGAGCAGTACTTC TRBV5-4 - TRBJ2-7 -
CASSDSSDSYRDTQYF TGTGCCAGCAGTGACTCATCGGACAGTTACAGGGATACGCAGTATTTT TRBV6-4 - TRBJ2-3 -
CASSPRDRGPTEAFF TGTGCCAGCTCACCGCGGGACAGGGGGCCCACTGAAGCTTTCTTT TRBV18 - TRBJ1-1 TRBD1